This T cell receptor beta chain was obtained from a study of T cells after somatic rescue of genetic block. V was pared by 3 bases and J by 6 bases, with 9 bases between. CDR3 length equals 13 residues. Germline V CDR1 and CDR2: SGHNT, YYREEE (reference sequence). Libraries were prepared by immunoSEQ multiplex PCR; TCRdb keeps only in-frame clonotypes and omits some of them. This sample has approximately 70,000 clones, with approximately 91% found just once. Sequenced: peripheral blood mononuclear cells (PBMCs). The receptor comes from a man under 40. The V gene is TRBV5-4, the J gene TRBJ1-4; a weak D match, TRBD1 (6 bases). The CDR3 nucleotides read TGTGCCAGCAGCTATGGACAGTATGAAAAACTGTTTTTT. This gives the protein CASSYGQYEKLFF.